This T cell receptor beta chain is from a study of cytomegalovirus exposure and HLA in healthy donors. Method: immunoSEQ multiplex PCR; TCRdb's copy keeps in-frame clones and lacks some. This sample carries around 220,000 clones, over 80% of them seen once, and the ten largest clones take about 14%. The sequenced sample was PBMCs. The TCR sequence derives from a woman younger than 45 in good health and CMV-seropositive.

The CDR3 is CASSLVGTGREQYF. Written as DNA, the CDR3 is TGTGCCAGCAGTTTAGTAGGGACAGGCCGGGAGCAGTACTTC. J is TRBJ2-7 and V is TRBV28, with 8 bases aligning to TRBD1. V shed 2 bases, J shed 7 bases, and the junction held 7 bases outside the gene matches. CDR1 is MDHEN, CDR2 SYDVKM, per germline. The CDR3 totals 14 residues.